This T cell receptor beta chain was captured in a study of control samples from healthy donors and cancer patients. Libraries were prepared by immunoSEQ multiplex PCR; TCRdb keeps only in-frame clonotypes and omits some of them. The sample includes 110,000 or so clones, 83% of them seen just once. Sequencing was done on a sample of blood. The receptor's source is a woman in her forties or fifties in good health.

This CDR3 is CASSLDQGQGETQYF. CDR3 DNA sequence: TGTGCCAGCAGCTTAGACCAAGGACAGGGCGAGACCCAGTACTTC. This rearrangement joins TRBV7-2 to TRBJ2-5; the match to TRBD1 covers 8 bases. With 1 base clipped from V and 5 bases from J, the junction kept 6 bases outside the gene matches. The CDR3 runs to 15 residues. Germline-derived CDR1 and CDR2 are SGHTA and FQGNSA.